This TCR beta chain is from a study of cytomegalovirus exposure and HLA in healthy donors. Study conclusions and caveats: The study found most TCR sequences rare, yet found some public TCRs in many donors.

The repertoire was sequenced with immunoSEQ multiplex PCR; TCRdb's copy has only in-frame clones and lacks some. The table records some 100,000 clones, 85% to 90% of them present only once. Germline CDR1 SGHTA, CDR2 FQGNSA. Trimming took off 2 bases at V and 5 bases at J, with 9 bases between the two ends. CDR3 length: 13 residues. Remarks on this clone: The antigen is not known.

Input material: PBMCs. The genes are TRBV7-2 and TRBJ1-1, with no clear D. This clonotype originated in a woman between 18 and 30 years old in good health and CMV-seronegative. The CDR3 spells CASSLTTLTEAFF. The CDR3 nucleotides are TGTGCCAGCAGCTTAACGACTCTAACTGAAGCTTTCTTT. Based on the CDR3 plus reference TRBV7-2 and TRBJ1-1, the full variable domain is GAGVSQSPSNKVTEKGKDVELRCDPISGHTALYWYRQSLGQGLEFLIYFQGNSAPDKSGLPSDRFSAERTGGSVSTLTIQRTQQEDSAVYLCASSLTTLTEAFFGQGTRLTVV.